This is a list of T cell receptor beta chains from one sample in a study of shared clonotypes between healthy human individuals. Sequencing was performed with immunoSEQ multiplex PCR; in TCRdb, only in-frame clones are kept and a portion is missing. This repertoire shows under 1,100,000 clones, 70% to 80% found once; its top ten account for 0.55% to 0.7%. Source material: memory CD4+ T cells from PBMCs. The receptors were sampled from a man aged 18 to 30 in good health. Some clones in this sample may be carry-over from other donors' samples. CDR3s include the opening cysteine and the closing phenylalanine or tryptophan. The order of the fields is clone size, J gene, V gene, D gene, CDR3 protein, CDR3 DNA. A D gene is named only where the DNA matches it firmly. A row's size may be missing; if present it is once, few, many or a size class.

>many|TRBJ2-7|TRBV28|.
CASGGAGPTYEQYF
TGTGCCAGCGGGGGCGCGGGTCCTACCTACGAGCAGTACTTC
>.|TRBJ1-5|TRBV19|.
CASTETGGNQPQHF
TGTGCCAGTACCGAGACGGGTGGGAATCAGCCCCAGCATTTT
>.|TRBJ2-1|TRBV18|TRBD2
CASSPPQAGGVYNEQFF
TGTGCCAGCTCACCCCCCCAGGCGGGAGGAGTCTACAATGAGCAGTTCTTC
>many|TRBJ2-1|TRBV5-4|TRBD2
CASSLPAGSYNEQFF
TGTGCCAGCAGCTTGCCAGCGGGATCCTACAATGAGCAGTTCTTC
>.|TRBJ1-1|TRBV4-3|.
CASSTQGPRNTEAFF
TGCGCCAGCAGCACCCAGGGACCCCGGAACACTGAAGCTTTCTTT
>.|TRBJ2-7|TRBV28|TRBD2
CASSLYSGITYEQYF
TGTGCCAGCAGTTTATATAGCGGGATCACCTACGAGCAGTACTTC
>once|TRBJ2-2|TRBV7-9|.
CASSLSSGPTGELFF
TGTGCCAGCAGCTTGAGTAGCGGACCCACCGGGGAGCTGTTTTTT
>.|TRBJ2-7|TRBV28|.
CASSLRGSTYEQYF
TGTGCCAGCAGTTTACGGGGGTCAACCTACGAGCAGTACTTC
>.|TRBJ2-1|TRBV14|TRBD2
CASSLGTSGRAVLWAHNEQFF
TGTGCCAGCAGCCTCGGGACTAGCGGGAGGGCGGTTTTGTGGGCCCACAATGAGCAGTTCTTC
>.|TRBJ2-5|TRBV5-1|.
CASSSGRAQETQYF
TGCGCCAGCAGCTCGGGACGGGCCCAAGAGACCCAGTACTTC
>.|TRBJ2-5|TRBV18|.
CASSPPSVKETQYF
TGTGCCAGCTCACCACCGTCAGTAAAAGAGACCCAGTACTTC
>.|TRBJ2-5|TRBV5-1|.
CASSFGDGGQETQYF
TGCGCCAGCAGCTTTGGGGACGGCGGGCAAGAGACCCAGTACTTC
>.|TRBJ1-2|TRBV5-8|.
CASSLIPNYGYTF
TGTGCCAGCAGCTTGATACCTAACTATGGCTACACCTTC
>.|TRBJ2-7|TRBV18|TRBD1
CASSNVGTGGYEQYF
TGTGCCAGCTCGAATGTCGGGACAGGGGGTTACGAGCAGTACTTC
>.|TRBJ2-5|TRBV7-7|.
CASSPGDQQTQYF
TGTGCCAGCAGCCCCGGGGATCAACAGACCCAGTACTTC
>.|TRBJ2-6|TRBV19|.
CASAQGVSGANVLTF
TGTGCCAGCGCTCAGGGAGTCTCTGGGGCCAACGTCCTGACTTTC
>.|TRBJ1-4|TRBV28|.
CASSFPGVDEKLFF
TGTGCCAGCAGCTTTCCGGGGGTCGACGAAAAACTGTTTTTT
>.|TRBJ1-3|TRBV7-3|.
CASSAFNRPYSGNTIYF
TGTGCCAGCAGCGCATTTAACAGGCCTTACTCTGGAAACACCATATATTTT
>.|TRBJ1-5|TRBV25-1|.
CASSGPLGNQPQHF
TGTGCCAGCAGTGGGCCACTAGGGAATCAGCCCCAGCATTTT
>.|TRBJ1-4|TRBV7-9|TRBD1
CASSLGAEKGAKLFF
TGTGCCAGCAGCTTAGGAGCGGAAAAGGGGGCAAAACTGTTTTTT
>.|TRBJ2-7|TRBV7-2|TRBD2
CASSLFGTSGPYEQYF
TGTGCCAGCAGCTTATTTGGGACTAGTGGTCCCTACGAGCAGTACTTC
>few|TRBJ2-5|TRBV19|.
CASSMIGGSQYF
TGTGCCAGTAGTATGATTGGGGGGTCCCAGTACTTC
>.|TRBJ2-7|TRBV10-3|TRBD1
CAINKGTGDYEQYF
TGTGCCATCAATAAAGGGACAGGCGATTACGAGCAGTACTTC
>.|TRBJ2-2|TRBV19|.
CASSIANTGELFF
TGTGCCAGTAGTATCGCTAACACCGGGGAGCTGTTTTTT
>.|TRBJ2-1|TRBV27|TRBD2
CASTIAGGPRSEQFF
TGTGCCAGCACTATAGCGGGAGGGCCTAGGTCTGAGCAGTTCTTC
>.|TRBJ1-4|TRBV9|.
CASSAGGSNEKLFF
TGTGCCAGCAGCGCAGGAGGGAGTAATGAAAAACTGTTTTTT
>.|TRBJ1-4|TRBV7-9|TRBD1
CASSPRDRAGEKLFF
TGTGCCAGCAGCCCCCGGGACAGGGCCGGGGAAAAACTGTTTTTT
>.|TRBJ2-3|TRBV7-9|.
CASRFRARKSSTDTQYF
TGTGCCAGCCGCTTTCGGGCGCGGAAATCTAGCACAGATACGCAGTATTTT
>once|TRBJ2-1|TRBV6-5|.
CASRVSRRGEQFF
TGTGCCAGCAGAGTTAGCCGAAGAGGTGAGCAGTTCTTC
>.|TRBJ1-2|TRBV7-8|.
CASSARPREKGYTF
TGTGCCAGCAGCGCCCGCCCCAGGGAAAAAGGCTACACCTTC
>few|TRBJ2-3|TRBV2|TRBD2
CASSGLAGFTDTQYF
TGTGCCAGCAGCGGACTAGCGGGGTTCACAGATACGCAGTATTTT
>.|TRBJ1-2|TRBV7-9|.
CASSLDLGGYTF
TGTGCCAGCAGCTTAGACCTGGGAGGCTACACCTTC
>once|TRBJ1-4|TRBV7-7|TRBD1
CASSRTGTGGEKLFF
TGTGCCAGCAGCCGAACAGGGACAGGGGGCGAAAAACTGTTTTTT
>.|TRBJ1-4|TRBV2|TRBD1
CASSRDRVATNEKLFF
TGTGCCAGCAGTCGCGACAGGGTCGCAACTAATGAAAAACTGTTTTTT
>once|TRBJ2-7|TRBV2|.
CASSVSRRSYEQYF
TGTGCCAGCAGTGTATCGAGACGGTCCTACGAGCAGTACTTC
>.|TRBJ2-2|TRBV30|.
CAWERGLLTGELFF
TGTGCCTGGGAGAGGGGACTTCTGACCGGGGAGCTGTTTTTT
>.|TRBJ2-1|TRBV7-2|.
CASSLAAGFYNEQFF
TGTGCCAGCAGCTTAGCGGCGGGGTTCTACAATGAGCAGTTCTTC
>.|TRBJ2-2|TRBV4-1|TRBD1
CASSPRHRDRGLGTGELFF
TGCGCCAGCAGCCCAAGACACCGGGACAGGGGTCTAGGCACCGGGGAGCTGTTTTTT
>.|TRBJ2-5|TRBV7-9|.
CASSSSGVSETQYF
TGTGCCAGCAGCTCATCAGGGGTCTCGGAGACCCAGTACTTC
>.|TRBJ2-2|TRBV5-4|TRBD1
CASSPPGQYTGELFF
TGTGCCAGCAGCCCCCCGGGACAGTACACCGGGGAGCTGTTTTTT
>.|TRBJ1-5|TRBV30|.
CAWSYTYQPQHF
TGTGCCTGGAGTTACACCTATCAGCCCCAGCATTTT
>.|TRBJ2-3|TRBV6-5|TRBD2
CASRPLAGGQDTQYF
TGTGCCAGCAGGCCACTAGCGGGAGGGCAAGATACGCAGTATTTT
>.|TRBJ2-1|TRBV5-6|.
CASSLRNFDEQFF
TGTGCCAGCAGCTTGAGGAACTTCGATGAGCAGTTCTTC
>once|TRBJ1-5|TRBV28|.
CASSSIKVGGNQPQHF
TGTGCCAGCAGCTCTATAAAGGTGGGAGGCAATCAGCCCCAGCATTTT
>.|TRBJ2-7|TRBV5-1|TRBD1
CASSPRGQTSYEQYF
TGCGCCAGCTCCCCGAGGGGACAGACCAGCTACGAGCAGTACTTC
>.|TRBJ2-5|TRBV7-2|.
CASSQWVGGETQYF
TGTGCCAGCAGCCAATGGGTTGGGGGTGAGACCCAGTACTTC
>many|TRBJ1-3|TRBV28|.
CASSFGGSLGNTIYF
TGTGCCAGCAGTTTCGGAGGGTCCCTCGGAAACACCATATATTTT
>.|TRBJ1-2|TRBV7-8|.
CASSLAQDRGYTF
TGTGCCAGCAGCTTAGCGCAGGACCGCGGCTACACCTTC
>.|TRBJ2-3|TRBV6-1|.
CASTRTSTDTQYF
TGTGCCAGCACTCGGACTAGCACAGATACGCAGTATTTT
>.|TRBJ1-4|TRBV5-6|.
CASSLREKLFF
TGTGCCAGCAGCTTAAGGGAAAAACTGTTTTTT
>.|TRBJ2-2|TRBV10-3|.
CAISEQADLTGELFF
TGTGCCATCAGTGAGCAGGCAGATTTAACCGGGGAGCTGTTTTTT
>once|TRBJ1-4|TRBV2|TRBD1
CASSVPLESGQGAYEKLFF
TGTGCCAGCAGTGTCCCCCTGGAATCAGGACAGGGGGCATATGAAAAACTGTTTTTT
>.|TRBJ2-3|TRBV11-1|.
CASSLLTGLMGTDTQYF
TGTGCCAGCAGCCTCCTGACAGGCCTAATGGGGACAGATACGCAGTATTTT
>.|TRBJ1-2|TRBV4-1|.
CASSQGQIGGYTF
TGCGCCAGCAGCCAAGGACAGATTGGTGGCTACACCTTC
>.|TRBJ2-7|TRBV5-1|TRBD2
CASSLRLAGAYEQYF
TGCGCCAGCAGCTTGAGACTAGCGGGGGCCTACGAGCAGTACTTC
>.|TRBJ2-7|TRBV5-1|.
CASSFSWGESYEQYF
TGCGCCAGCAGCTTTTCGTGGGGGGAGTCCTACGAGCAGTACTTC
>.|TRBJ2-3|TRBV5-1|.
CASSLSTDTQYF
TGCGCCAGCAGCTTGAGCACAGATACGCAGTATTTT
>.|TRBJ2-7|TRBV29-1|.
CSVKGTSSREQYF
TGCAGCGTTAAAGGTACTAGCTCGCGCGAGCAGTACTTC
>.|TRBJ2-7|TRBV5-6|.
CASSPRWQIPPYEQYF
TGTGCCAGCAGCCCCAGGTGGCAGATTCCCCCCTACGAGCAGTACTTC